This T cell receptor beta chain was documented in a study of T cell changes during pregnancy in multiple sclerosis. Unmatched junction bases numbered 8, after V lost 5 bases and J lost 5 bases. Germline assignment: CDR1 MNHEY and CDR2 SMNVEV (reference sequence). CDR3 length: 16 residues. Measured with immunoSEQ multiplex PCR; TCRdb has only the in-frame clones, and not every one. In the table there are 28,000 or so clones, about 90% of which are singletons. The specimen was CD8+ T cells from peripheral blood mononuclear cells, collected in the second trimester of pregnancy. The TCR sequence derives from a female donor with multiple sclerosis, enrolled in a pregnancy study. V is TRBV27 and J is TRBJ1-5; TRBD1 matches at 11 bases. The CDR3 loop reads CASSPLDRGRDQPQHF. In DNA form, the CDR3 reads TGTGCCAGCAGTCCCTTGGACAGGGGGCGAGATCAGCCCCAGCATTTT.